A single T cell receptor beta chain is shown here with its context. Its antigen remains undetermined. No qualities accompany the bases; no much larger clone lies one base away. The CDR1 and CDR2 encoded by the germline V gene are ENHRY and SYGVKD. The CDR3 covers 12 residues, taking in both the cysteine and the phenylalanine. The CDR3 DNA has 36 bases and is translated from base 1. V loses 2 bases of germline sequence and J loses 9 bases, and the interval between the two ends is 7 bases. Total RNA and DNA were co-extracted without cell sorting from roughly 20-30 mg of bulk tissue using the AllPrep DNA/RNA mini kit. Surgical resection was performed in China between late 2015 and 2016 on 5 or 6 patients with histopathologically diagnosed primary liver carcinoma. At the time of sampling, the patients were treatment-naive and had chronic HBV infection. Five spatially separated regions were sampled from each tumor: the superior, inferior, left-lateral and right-lateral poles, plus the tumor centre. Histological examination found more than 80% viable tumor cells in every tumor sample. Each fresh piece of tumor and adjacent tissue was cut in two, with one half stored in RNAlater at -80 degrees C and the other half sent for histology.

A constant-region primer and ProtoScript II reverse transcriptase were used to reverse-transcribe TCRbeta-specific cDNA from about 0.55 ug total RNA. Construction of the TCRbeta libraries relied on three nested rounds of multiplex PCR, following a slightly modified ARM-PCR procedure. Each of the first two PCR rounds ran for approximately 9 cycles using multiplex TRBV1-TRBV30 forward primers together with a Cbeta reverse primer. Sample barcodes and Illumina adapters were added in a final 25-cycle PCR with Deep VentR polymerase. Before sequencing, amplicons of 200-500 bp were gel-purified using a QIAquick gel extraction kit. The TCRbeta amplicons were sequenced with 250-bp paired-end reads on an Illumina HiSeq 2500. In the paper's pipeline: Quality trimming of reads was performed with Trimmomatic v0.33, and paired reads were merged with FLASH v1.2.11 so that full CDR3 sequences could be recovered. V, D and J germline segments were assigned to the rearranged TCRbeta sequences using MiGEC v1.2.1b. Clonotype statistics, along with Shannon-Wiener diversity indices, were calculated using VDJtools v1.0.0. Except for diversity analysis, only each sample's 250 most abundant clonotypes were used in subsequent analyses to reduce sampling bias. TCRdb reprocessed the public reads (quality trimming at Q25 with fastp, clone calling with MiXCR) and kept in-frame beta chains. CDR3 protein sequences are deduplicated, and each keeps its most common genes and DNA. These V and J calls rely on TCRdb rather than the paper's analysis. A total of about 74,000 distinct CDR3 sequences appear in this sample, over 60% of them only once. The biggest ten clones account for roughly 25% of the sample.

The data derive from a study of tumor-infiltrating lymphocytes in primary liver carcinoma (dated by TCRdb to 2015 to 2018). General notes on the study: The five patients, three men and two women aged 30 to 69 years, had hepatocellular carcinoma (four) or combined HCC and intrahepatic cholangiocarcinoma (one). TCRbeta repertoire sequencing, expression microarrays and whole-exome sequencing were combined in the study across five regions of each liver tumor, with adjacent normal tissue and blood also included. A total of 35 or so specimens from 5 patients, comprising roughly 25 tumor regions, 5 adjacent noncancerous liver tissues and 5 peripheral blood samples, were covered by TCRbeta repertoire sequencing. Each sample produced about 3.5 to 7.5 million productive TCRbeta reads, and read depth showed no significant difference between tissue types. Agilent mRNA microarray profiling was performed on the approximately 26 tumor region samples to relate TCRbeta repertoire diversity to the local molecular phenotype. Technical replicate repertoires showed high reproducibility, with mean shared-clone rates about 0.88 and correlation coefficients above 0.98. The tumors of the five patients were staged as T1-T3 N0M0, with maximum diameters ranging from about 4.2 to 10 cm.

Study-level results and caveats: Because the samples were bulk and unsorted, CD4+ and CD8+ T cell repertoires could not be compared. Only a few patients were included in the study, and the authors note that the findings should be validated in a larger study. Consistent with antigen-driven expansion, pairs of tumor regions showed higher repertoire overlap (mean around 35%) than either tumor-adjacent pairs (about 17%) or tumor-blood pairs (around 15%). Only about 7-25% of top clones were present in all five regions of a tumor, suggesting spatial heterogeneity of tumor-infiltrating T cells. Because only the TCR beta chain was sequenced and unpaired alpha chains were not captured, true repertoire diversity is likely underestimated. A significantly larger repertoire fraction was made up by the top 250 clones in tumors than in blood (p = 0.039).

This clonotype was sampled from a man aged 35-49 years with primary liver carcinoma and hepatitis B virus infection. Sequenced sample: liver tumor tissue from sampling region 4. The cell subset or site label, as the study defines it: tumor region T4, right-lateral pole. The receptor chain draws on TRBV10-3 and TRBJ2-2, with no confidently assigned D gene. The sequenced DNA: TGTGCCATCAGTGAGGGCTCCTGGGAGCTGTTTTTT. It codes for CAISEGSWELFF.